This TCR beta chain was captured in a study of T cells in localized non-small cell lung cancer. Study-level results: Adjacent lung held a median approximately 50 of the top 100 tumor clones. Because only a single region of the tumor was sequenced, heterogeneity remains possible.

About this clone: Its antigen is currently unknown.

Trimming stripped 5 bases from V and 4 bases from J, with 7 bases between. The CDR3 extends over 12 amino acids. Germline V CDR1 and CDR2: MNHGY, SAAAGT. Profiled with immunoSEQ multiplex PCR; TCRdb holds only in-frame clones, not every one. The data show around 1,400 clones, 25% to 30% seen once. The sequencing used normal lung tissue next to the tumor, collected before any cancer treatment. This sequence originates from a male donor aged 60 or older with stage I lung adenocarcinoma. This chain links TRBV6-8 with TRBJ2-3; D uncertain. The CDR3 DNA reads TGTGCCAGCAGTGATCCCCCAGATACGCAGTATTTT. This codes for CASSDPPDTQYF.